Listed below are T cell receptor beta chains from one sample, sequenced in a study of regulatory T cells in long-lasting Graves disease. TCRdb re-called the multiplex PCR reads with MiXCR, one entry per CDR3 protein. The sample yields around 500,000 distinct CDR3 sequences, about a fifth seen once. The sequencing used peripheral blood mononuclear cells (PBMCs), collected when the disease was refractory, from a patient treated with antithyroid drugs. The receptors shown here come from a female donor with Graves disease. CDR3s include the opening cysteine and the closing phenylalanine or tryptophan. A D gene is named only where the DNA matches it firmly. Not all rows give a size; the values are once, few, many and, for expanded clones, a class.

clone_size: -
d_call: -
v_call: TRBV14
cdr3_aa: CASSQDTGPDTQYF

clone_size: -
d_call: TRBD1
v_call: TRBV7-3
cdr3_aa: CASSPSRYRGRSYNEQFF

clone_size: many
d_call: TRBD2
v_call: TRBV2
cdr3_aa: CASKGLAGEMSYEQYF

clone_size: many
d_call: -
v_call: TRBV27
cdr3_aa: CASSLTRLNYGYTF

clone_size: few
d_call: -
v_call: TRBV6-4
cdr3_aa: CASASYTGELFF

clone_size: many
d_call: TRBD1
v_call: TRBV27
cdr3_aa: CATQVWGQGNSYEQYF

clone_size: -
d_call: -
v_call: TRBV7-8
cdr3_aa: CASSLVSLRISTDTQYF

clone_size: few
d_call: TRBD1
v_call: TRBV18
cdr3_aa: CASSPQGADYGYTF

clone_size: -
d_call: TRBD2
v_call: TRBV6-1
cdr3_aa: CASSHGLAGVGETQYF

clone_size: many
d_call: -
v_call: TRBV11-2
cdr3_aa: CASNPPGETQYF

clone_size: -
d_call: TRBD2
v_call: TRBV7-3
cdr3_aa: CASSLYGTRKETQYF

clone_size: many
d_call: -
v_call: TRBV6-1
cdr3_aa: CASSRQAEMDSEAFF

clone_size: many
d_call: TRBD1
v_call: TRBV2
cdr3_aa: CASSSVSGQGEAFF

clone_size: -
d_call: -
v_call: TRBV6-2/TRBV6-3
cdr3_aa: CASAGGLETQYF

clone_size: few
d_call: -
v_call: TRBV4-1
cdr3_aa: CASSQDQGRNTEAFF

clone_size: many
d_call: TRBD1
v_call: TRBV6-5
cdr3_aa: CASSYPGGGVETEAFF

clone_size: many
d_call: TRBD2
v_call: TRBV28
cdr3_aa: CASSLVGGSNEQYF

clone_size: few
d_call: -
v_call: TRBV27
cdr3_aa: CASSYIPPETQYF